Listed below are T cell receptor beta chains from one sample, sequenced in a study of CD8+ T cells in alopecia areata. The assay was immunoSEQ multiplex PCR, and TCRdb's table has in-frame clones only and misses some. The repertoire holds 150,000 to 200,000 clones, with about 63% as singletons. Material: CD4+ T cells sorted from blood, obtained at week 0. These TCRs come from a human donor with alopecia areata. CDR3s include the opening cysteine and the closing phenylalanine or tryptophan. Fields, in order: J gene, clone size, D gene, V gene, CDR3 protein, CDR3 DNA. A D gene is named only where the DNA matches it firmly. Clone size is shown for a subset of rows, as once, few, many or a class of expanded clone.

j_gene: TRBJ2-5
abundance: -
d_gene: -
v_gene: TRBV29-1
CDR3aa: CSVPRPKGTQYF
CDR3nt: TGCAGCGTTCCCCGCCCTAAAGGGACCCAGTACTTC

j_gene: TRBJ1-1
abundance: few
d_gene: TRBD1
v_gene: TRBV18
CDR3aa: CASSPAAGGPGNTEAFF
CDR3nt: TGTGCCAGCTCACCAGCCGCAGGGGGGCCCGGCAACACTGAAGCTTTCTTT

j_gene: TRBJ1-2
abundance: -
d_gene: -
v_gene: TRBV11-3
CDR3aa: CASISGIRSYGYTF
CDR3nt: TGTGCCAGCATCAGCGGGATCCGCAGCTATGGCTACACCTTC

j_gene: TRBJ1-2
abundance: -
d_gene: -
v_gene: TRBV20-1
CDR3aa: CSVLRDGYTF
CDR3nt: TGCAGTGTCTTGAGGGATGGCTACACCTTC

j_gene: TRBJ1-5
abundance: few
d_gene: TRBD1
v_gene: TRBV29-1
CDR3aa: CSVQDRGQPQHF
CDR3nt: TGCAGCGTGCAGGACAGGGGACAGCCCCAGCATTTT

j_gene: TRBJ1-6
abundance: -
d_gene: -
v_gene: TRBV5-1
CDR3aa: CASRRGGDSPLHF
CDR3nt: TGCGCCAGCAGACGGGGAGGGGATTCACCCCTCCACTTT

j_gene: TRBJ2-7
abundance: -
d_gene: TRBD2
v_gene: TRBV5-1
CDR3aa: CASSLGAHTSGGPPYEQYF
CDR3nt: TGCGCCAGCAGCTTGGGGGCTCATACTAGCGGGGGACCGCCCTACGAGCAGTACTTC

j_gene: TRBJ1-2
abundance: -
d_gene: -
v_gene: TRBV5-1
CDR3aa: CASSLEVTYGYTF
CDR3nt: TGCGCCAGCAGCTTGGAGGTGACCTATGGCTACACCTTC

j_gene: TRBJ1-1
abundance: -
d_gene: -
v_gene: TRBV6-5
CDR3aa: CASSYRLGSEAFF
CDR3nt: TGTGCCAGCAGTTACCGACTGGGGTCTGAAGCTTTCTTT

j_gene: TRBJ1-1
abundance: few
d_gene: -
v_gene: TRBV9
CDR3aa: CASSVVQNTEAFF
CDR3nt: TGTGCCAGCAGCGTAGTGCAGAACACTGAAGCTTTCTTT

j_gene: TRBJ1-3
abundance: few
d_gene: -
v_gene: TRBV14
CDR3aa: CASSRQFGGASGNTIYF
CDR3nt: TGTGCCAGCAGCCGACAGTTCGGGGGGGCCTCTGGAAACACCATATATTTT

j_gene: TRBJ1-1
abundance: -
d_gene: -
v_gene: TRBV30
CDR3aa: CAWSVTAAGTEAFF
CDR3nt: TGTGCCTGGAGTGTAACTGCGGCAGGGACTGAAGCTTTCTTT